This T cell receptor beta chain came from a study of human T cells and chemical hapten exposure. For the study at large: Patients, chiefly female, had alopecia areata, totalis or universalis.

Overall study results and limits: More PT1 expanded TCRs went with higher patch test scores.

This clonotype was picked up a small number of times. What it binds is not known. Germline values: CDR1 DFQATT, CDR2 SNEGSKA (reference sequence). The CDR3 runs 11 residues. V was trimmed by 5 bases and J by 6 bases, leaving 10 bases between them. Time point of the sample: patch test 1, 2 weeks after DPC sensitization. Treatment of the sample: therapeutic diphenylcyclopropenone sensitization with weekly scalp DPC. TCRdb reprocessed the RACE reads via MiXCR and lists one record per CDR3 protein. The sample has roughly 360,000 distinct CDR3 sequences; more than 4.5% are singletons. This material consisted of whole blood, taken in connection with sensitization to the hapten diphenylcyclopropenone (DPC). This TCR was recovered from a woman in her forties or fifties with alopecia areata. Some clones in this sample may be carry-over from other donors' samples. The chain joins TRBV20-1 to TRBJ1-1; D perhaps matches TRBD1 (6 bases). The chain's CDR3 is CSAAPGAEAFF. The CDR3, as DNA: TGCAGTGCTGCCCCAGGGGCTGAAGCTTTCTTT.